The next 4 T cell receptor beta chains were all read from a single sample in a study of shared clonotypes between healthy human individuals. Naive CD8 cells lacked CD45RO, underwent positive selection for CCR7 and left out terminally differentiated effector memory CD45RA+ cells. Assay used: immunoSEQ multiplex PCR; TCRdb lists only in-frame clones, some missing. The sample contains some 2 million clones, about 95% of which appear only once. Specimen: naive CD8+ T cells sorted from blood. These receptors all come from a man between 18 and 35 years old in good health.

The chain employs TRBV7-9 and TRBJ1-4, with TRBD1 as a possible D gene (6 bases). The CDR3 extends over 14 amino acids. The germline gives CDR1 SEHNR, CDR2 FQNEAQ (reference sequence). V lost 5 bases and J lost 7, with 14 bases in between. CDR3 region: CASSRDRRGEKLFF. In DNA form, the CDR3 reads TGTGCCAGCAGCCGAGACAGGCGAGGTGAAAAACTGTTTTTT.

The J gene is TRBJ1-3, the V gene TRBV4-3; 7 nucleotides agree with TRBD1. The V gene end was trimmed by 2 bases and the J gene end by 0 bases; junction bases not matched to a gene: 7. The CDR3 covers 17 residues. Germline-derived CDR1 and CDR2 are LGHNA and YSLEER. CDR3 protein: CASSQLTGAFSGNTIYF. The CDR3 coding sequence is TGCGCCAGCAGCCAACTAACAGGGGCATTCTCTGGAAACACCATATATTTT.

In this sample, this clone turned up once. The rearrangement links TRBV27 to TRBJ1-5, with 9 bases fitting TRBD1. Germline V gives CDR1 MNHEY, CDR2 SMNVEV (reference sequence). The CDR3 sequence is 18 residues long. V was clipped by 2 bases and J by 5 bases; unmatched bases: 13. CDR3 region: CASSLKDPGQGFHQPQHF. DNA of the CDR3: TGTGCCAGCAGTTTAAAAGACCCGGGACAGGGATTTCATCAGCCCCAGCATTTT.

This chain connects TRBV21-1 to TRBJ2-5; TRBD1 is the table's D call, not checked against the DNA. TRBV21-1 is classified as a pseudogene. The CDR3 spans 16 residues. CDR3 sequence reads: CASKQAWKQGKETQYF. Here the CDR3 DNA reads TGTGCCAGCAAACAAGCGTGGAAACAGGGGAAGGAGACCCAGTACTTC.